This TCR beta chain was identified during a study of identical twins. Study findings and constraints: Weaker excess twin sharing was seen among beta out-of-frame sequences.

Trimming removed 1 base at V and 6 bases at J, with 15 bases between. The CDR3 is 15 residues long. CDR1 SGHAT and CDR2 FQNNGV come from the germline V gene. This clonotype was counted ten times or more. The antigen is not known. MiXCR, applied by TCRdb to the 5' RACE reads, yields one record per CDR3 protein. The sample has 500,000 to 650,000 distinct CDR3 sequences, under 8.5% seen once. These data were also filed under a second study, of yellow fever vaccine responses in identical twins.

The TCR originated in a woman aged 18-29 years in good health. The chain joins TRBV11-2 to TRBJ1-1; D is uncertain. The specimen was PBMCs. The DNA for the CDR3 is TGTGCCAGCAGCTTAGCACTTTCCCCGGGCGCTGAAGCTTTCTTT. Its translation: CASSLALSPGAEAFF. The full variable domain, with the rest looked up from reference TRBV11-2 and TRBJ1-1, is EAGVAQSPRYKIIEKRQSVAFWCNPISGHATLYWYQQILGQGPKLLIQFQNNGVVDDSQLPKDRFSAERLKGVDSTLKIQPAKLEDSAVYLCASSLALSPGAEAFFGQGTRLTVV.